The 10 T cell receptor beta chains in this list originate from one sample, sequenced in a study of T-cell reconstitution after alpha-beta-depleted transplantation in children. The library targeted TCRbeta and was prepared with unique molecular identifiers. TCRdb re-called the PCR reads through MiXCR, storing one row per CDR3 protein. Seen here are 500,000 or so distinct CDR3 sequences, approximately 10% observed once, and the top ten hold roughly 15%. Source: PBMCs, mostly from graft donor cells, taken 180 days after TCRalphabeta/CD19-depleted stem cell transplant. These receptors were collected from a female patient aged 2-9 years who had a stem cell transplant for aplastic anemia, so the T cells may come from the graft donor.

This clonotype has ten or more counts. This rearrangement joins TRBV3-1 to TRBJ2-1; weak D call: TRBD2 (6 bases). Trimming left V 8 bases short and J 2 bases short, with 16 bases between. CDR3 size: 15 residues. From germline, CDR1 is LGHDT and CDR2 YNNKEL (reference sequence). CDR3 sequence (DNA): TGTGCCAGCGGCTTTGTGGCGGGACCCTACAATGAGCAGTTCTTC. Its translation: CASGFVAGPYNEQFF.

V and J are TRBV4-3 and TRBJ1-2; 12 positions match TRBD1. CDR1 is LGHNA and CDR2 is YSLEER in the germline V gene. CDR3 size: 16 residues. The J segment lost 7 bases and the V segment lost 0 bases, leaving 6 bases of the junction unmatched. The CDR3 reads CASSQEPGTGGSGYTF. CDR3 sequence (DNA): TGCGCCAGCAGCCAAGAACCCGGGACAGGGGGCAGTGGCTACACCTTC.

The rearrangement links TRBV7-6 to TRBJ2-5; 7 bases align to TRBD2. Germline assignment: CDR1 SGHVS and CDR2 FNYEAQ. V shed 4 bases, J shed 5 bases, and the junction held 7 bases outside the gene matches. The CDR3 spans 14 residues. The CDR3 nucleotides read TGTGCCAGCAGCTCGCGGGAGATTAAGGAGACCCAGTACTTC. Residues: CASSSREIKETQYF.

This clonotype was counted between two and nine times. V usage is TRBV5-6 and J usage is TRBJ2-6; 7 bases are shared with TRBD2. The CDR3 has 17 residues. Germline CDR1 reads SGHDT; CDR2 reads YYEEEE. V trimming: 2 bases; J trimming: 2 bases; junction bases outside the gene matches: 7. The CDR3 region has the DNA TGTGCCAGCAGCTTACTCGGGGGGACCCCTGGGGCCAACGTCCTGACTTTC. The encoded protein is CASSLLGGTPGANVLTF.

Ten or more counts support this clonotype. The chain is built from TRBV18 and TRBJ1-5; D is uncertain. CDR3 length: 12 amino acids. With 5 bases removed from V and 4 bases from J, the gap between germline ends came to 6 bases. Germline V lookup: CDR1 KGHSH, CDR2 LQKENI. DNA for the CDR3: TGTGCCAGCTCAACCGGGAATCAGCCCCAGCATTTT. Its protein product is CASSTGNQPQHF.

This clonotype came up a few times. The chain is built from TRBV10-3 and TRBJ2-7, with 11 bases fitting TRBD2. Germline assignment: CDR1 ENHRY and CDR2 SYGVKD. The CDR3 sequence is 16 residues long. Trimming removed 2 bases from V and 3 bases from J; junction bases left unmatched: 6. The CDR3 spells CAISEVGLAVIYEQYV. CDR3 in DNA: TGTGCCATCAGTGAGGTGGGACTAGCGGTAATCTACGAGCAGTACGTC.

The chain couples TRBV20-1 to TRBJ2-1; 7 nucleotides line up with TRBD2. The V gene's germline CDR1 is DFQATT and CDR2 SNEGSKA (reference sequence). J was trimmed by 0 bases and V by 5 bases; bases with no gene match: 10. CDR3 size: 16 residues. CDR3 sequence reads: CSARRVGGSSYNEQFF. Written as DNA, the CDR3 is TGCAGTGCTCGCCGTGTGGGCGGGAGCTCCTACAATGAGCAGTTCTTC.

V usage is TRBV24-1 and J usage is TRBJ2-7; D unresolved. CDR1 is KGHDR and CDR2 is SFDVKD in the germline V gene. The CDR3 contains 14 residues. V was cut by 9 bases and J by 6 bases, with 20 bases left in between. CDR3 in amino acids: CATSPDTFSGEQYF. In nucleotides, the CDR3 is TGTGCCACCTCCCCAGACACGTTCTCGGGCGAGCAGTACTTC.

This clonotype is a singleton in its sample. The junction departs from the called germline gene at one end, perhaps through a read error. The genes are TRBV28 and TRBJ2-1, with TRBD2 as a possible D gene (6 bases). The CDR3 sequence is 17 residues long. The V gene's germline CDR1 is MDHEN and CDR2 SYDVKM. The CDR3 DNA is TGTGGCAGCAGTATCCGCGGGGCAGGCACCGGTTTCCATGAGCAGTTCTTC. Translating it yields CGSSIRGAGTGFHEQFF. The entire variable domain, with the rest obtained from reference TRBV28 and TRBJ2-1, is as follows: DVKVTQSSRYLVKRTGEKVFLECVQDMDHENMFWYRQDPGLGLRLIYFSYDVKMKEKGDIPEGYSVSREKKERFSLILESASTNQTSMYLCGSSIRGAGTGFHEQFFGPGTRLTVL.

The rearrangement uses TRBV29-1 and TRBJ2-7; D possibly corresponds to TRBD1 (5 bases). Germline CDR1 is SQVTM and CDR2 is ANQGSEA. The CDR3 is made up of 14 amino acids. The CDR3: CRELGLVDSYEQYV. The CDR3 DNA reads as TGCAGGGAATTGGGGCTTGTTGACTCCTACGAGCAGTACGTC.